This T cell receptor (beta chain) was found in a study of T cells after yellow fever vaccination. Whole-study context: Among memory cells, EM, EMRA, CM and Tscm subsets were sorted using CD3, CD45RA, CCR7 and CD95.

Findings and limits, study-wide: Of the clonotypes, a small share occurred in both CD4 and CD8 compartments.

The CDR3 totals 17 residues. V lost 2 bases, J lost 3 bases, and 11 bases stayed unmatched. CDR1 is SGHRS and CDR2 is YFSETQ in the germline V gene. One entry per CDR3 protein results from TCRdb running MiXCR on the 5' RACE reads. This sample has 27,000 or so distinct CDR3 sequences, with over 3.5% found just once. This clonotype was recorded at least ten times. This TCR came from a man in his late teens or twenties who received the YFV17D yellow fever vaccine. The sample was PBMCs, either bulk or a sorted T-cell subset (CD4+, CD8+, memory, or dextramer-sorted; not recorded which), taken on the day of the yellow fever booster vaccination. The V call is TRBV5-1, the J call TRBJ2-3, with 8 bases matching TRBD2. CDR3 DNA: TGCGCCAGCAGCTTCTCCTATGCGGGGGGAAATACAGATACGCAGTATTTT. It specifies CASSFSYAGGNTDTQYF. Full variable domain (outside the CDR3, taken from reference TRBV5-1 and TRBJ2-3): KAGVTQTPRYLIKTRGQQVTLSCSPISGHRSVSWYQQTPGQGLQFLFEYFSETQRNKGNFPGRFSGRQFSNSRSEMNVSTLELGDSALYLCASSFSYAGGNTDTQYFGPGTRLTVL.